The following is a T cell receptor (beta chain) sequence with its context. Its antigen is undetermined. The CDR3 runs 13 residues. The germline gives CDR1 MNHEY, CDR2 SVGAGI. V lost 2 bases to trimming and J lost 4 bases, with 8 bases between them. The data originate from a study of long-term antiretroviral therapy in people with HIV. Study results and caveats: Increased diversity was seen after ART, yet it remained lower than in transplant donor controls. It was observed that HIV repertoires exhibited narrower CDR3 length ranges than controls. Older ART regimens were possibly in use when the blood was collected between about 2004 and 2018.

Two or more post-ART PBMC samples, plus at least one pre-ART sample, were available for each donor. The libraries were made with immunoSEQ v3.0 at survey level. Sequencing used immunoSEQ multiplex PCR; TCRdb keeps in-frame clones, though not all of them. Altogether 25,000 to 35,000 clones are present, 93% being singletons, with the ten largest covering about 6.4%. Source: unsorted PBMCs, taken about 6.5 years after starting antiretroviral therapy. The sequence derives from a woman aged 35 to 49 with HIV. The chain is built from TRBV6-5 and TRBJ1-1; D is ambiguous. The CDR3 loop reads CASSYGSVTEAFF. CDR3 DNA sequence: TGTGCCAGCAGTTACGGGTCGGTCACTGAAGCTTTCTTT.